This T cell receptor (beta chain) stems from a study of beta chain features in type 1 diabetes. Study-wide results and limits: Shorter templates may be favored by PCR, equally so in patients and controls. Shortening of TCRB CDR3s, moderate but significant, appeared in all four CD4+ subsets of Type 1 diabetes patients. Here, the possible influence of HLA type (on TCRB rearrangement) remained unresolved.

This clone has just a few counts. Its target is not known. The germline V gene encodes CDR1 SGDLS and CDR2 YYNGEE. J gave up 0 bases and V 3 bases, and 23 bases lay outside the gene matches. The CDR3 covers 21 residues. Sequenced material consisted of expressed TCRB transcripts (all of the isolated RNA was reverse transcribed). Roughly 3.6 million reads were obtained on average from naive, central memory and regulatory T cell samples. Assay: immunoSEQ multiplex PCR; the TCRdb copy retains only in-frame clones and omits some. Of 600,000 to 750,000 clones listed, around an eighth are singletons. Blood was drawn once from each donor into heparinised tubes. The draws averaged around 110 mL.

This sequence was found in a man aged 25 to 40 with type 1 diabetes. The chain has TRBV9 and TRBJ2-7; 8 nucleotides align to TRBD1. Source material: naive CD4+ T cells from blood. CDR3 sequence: CASSETPGQGAWGISSYEQYF. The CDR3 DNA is TGTGCCAGCAGCGAAACACCCGGACAGGGAGCGTGGGGGATAAGCTCCTACGAGCAGTACTTC.